The 20 T cell receptor beta chains below all came from one sample that was sequenced in a study of human T cells and chemical hapten exposure. Each CDR3 protein gets one entry after TCRdb re-called the RACE reads with MiXCR. The sample records nearly 350,000 distinct CDR3 sequences, under 8% being singletons. Time point here: patch test 1, 2 weeks after DPC sensitization. Treatment indicated: therapeutic diphenylcyclopropenone sensitization with weekly scalp DPC. The sample in question was whole blood, obtained in connection with sensitization to the hapten diphenylcyclopropenone (DPC). These receptors were taken from a woman under 30 with alopecia areata. Some clones in this sample may be carry-over from other donors' samples.

This clonotype was picked up a small number of times. The rearrangement joins TRBV6-6 to TRBJ2-7, with TRBD2 identical over 11 bases. There are 15 residues in the CDR3. The germline CDR1 and CDR2 sequences are MNHNY and SVGAGI (reference sequence). Trimming took 8 bases from V and 0 from J; bases not matched to a gene: 6. CDR3 in DNA: TGTGCCAGCCTTCCCGGGACTAGCGGCTCCTACGAGCAGTACTTC. It codes for CASLPGTSGSYEQYF.

The chain links TRBV5-1 to TRBJ1-1; TRBD1 matches at 12 bases. Germline V gene lookup returns CDR1 SGHRS and CDR2 YFSETQ. V shed 4 bases and J 3 bases; nucleotides not matched to a gene: 4. This CDR3 contains 15 residues. The CDR3 coding sequence is TGCGCCAGCAGCCCCGGGACAGGGGGCGACACTGAAGCTTTCTTT. Translated: CASSPGTGGDTEAFF.

There are a few counts of this clonotype. The rearrangement links TRBV27 to TRBJ2-1, with 8 bases identical to TRBD2. The CDR3 loop spans 15 amino acids. Germline V gene sequence: CDR1 MNHEY, CDR2 SMNVEV (reference sequence). Unmatched junction bases numbered 7, after V lost 4 bases and J lost 5 bases. Here the CDR3 reads CASSSGLARDNEQFF. CDR3 in DNA: TGTGCCAGCAGTTCCGGACTAGCACGGGACAATGAGCAGTTCTTC.

The J gene is TRBJ2-6, the V gene TRBV19; tentatively, D is TRBD1 (5 bases). Trimming removed 5 bases at V and 6 bases at J, with 14 bases between. The CDR3 runs 15 residues. CDR1 is LNHDA and CDR2 is SQIVND in the germline V gene (reference sequence). CDR3 DNA: TGTGCCAGTAGTCAGGTGTCAGGGCTGGCCAACGTCCTGACTTTC. Translating it yields CASSQVSGLANVLTF.

This chain links TRBV7-9 with TRBJ2-3; no definite D call. The length of the CDR3 is 15 residues. Trimming removed 5 bases from V and 0 bases from J, with 12 bases in between. Germline values: CDR1 SEHNR, CDR2 FQNEAQ (reference sequence). The CDR3 coding sequence is TGTGCCAGCAGCGCCGGTCTACAGAGCACAGATACGCAGTATTTT. Residues: CASSAGLQSTDTQYF.

This clonotype was seen many times. The chain is built from TRBV5-1 and TRBJ2-3; weak D call: TRBD2 (7 bases). Germline-derived CDR1 and CDR2 are SGHRS and YFSETQ. V lost 0 bases and J lost 0, with 11 bases in between. The CDR3 has 16 residues. CDR3 nucleotides: TGCGCCAGCAGCTTGGGAACGGGGGGCAGCACAGATACGCAGTATTTT. Its translation is CASSLGTGGSTDTQYF.

This clonotype was observed a handful of times. This sequence joins TRBV6-5 and TRBJ1-1, with no clear D. The CDR3 length is 14 residues. The germline V and J ends were trimmed by 6 bases and 6 bases, with 17 bases remaining between them. The germline gives CDR1 MNHEY, CDR2 SVGAGI. The CDR3: CASSQPPPVPEAFF. The CDR3, as DNA: TGTGCCAGCAGCCAACCCCCCCCCGTACCTGAAGCTTTCTTT.

This clonotype was seen at least ten times. The V call is TRBV6-2 or TRBV6-3, the J call TRBJ2-3; weak D call: TRBD2 (5 bases). V gave up 5 bases and J gave up 3 bases, with 12 bases separating them. CDR1 and CDR2 (germline): MNHEY, SVGEGT. The CDR3 loop spans 14 amino acids. CDR3 DNA: TGTGCCAGCAGTCTAGCCCAAGAAACAGATACGCAGTATTTT. Its protein is CASSLAQETDTQYF.

This sequence joins TRBV13 and TRBJ2-3; D is unresolved. Germline CDR1 is PRHDT and CDR2 is FYEKMQ (reference sequence). The CDR3 is 15 amino acids. Trimming shortened V by 5 bases and J by 5 bases, and 17 bases separated the two germline ends. The CDR3 here is CASSQQRKMRDTQYF. As DNA, the CDR3 is TGTGCCAGCAGCCAACAGAGGAAAATGAGAGATACGCAGTATTTT.

The chain combines TRBV29-1 with TRBJ2-2; the D is unclear. Looked up from germline, CDR1 is SQVTM and CDR2 is ANQGSEA. This CDR3 has 13 amino acids. V lost 4 bases and J lost 4, with 10 bases in between. CDR3 region: CSVGETPTGELFF. CDR3 nucleotide sequence: TGCAGCGTTGGTGAGACACCCACCGGGGAGCTGTTTTTT.

This clonotype occurred many times. This chain joins TRBV6-5 and TRBJ2-3; D gene ambiguous. CDR1 is MNHEY and CDR2 is SVGAGI in the germline V gene. The CDR3 runs 16 residues. V lost 2 bases, J lost 0 bases, and 12 bases lay in between. The CDR3 DNA reads TGTGCCAGCAGTTACGGCCCAGCCTCTAGCACAGATACGCAGTATTTT. Translated: CASSYGPASSTDTQYF.

CDR3 protein: CASKGGLTDTQYF. The CDR3, as DNA: TGTGCCAGCAAGGGGGGGCTCACAGATACGCAGTATTTT. V and J are TRBV27 and TRBJ2-3; D possibly corresponds to TRBD2 (7 bases). The V and J ends lost 7 bases and 2 bases respectively, with 10 bases between them. The germline CDR1 and CDR2 sequences are MNHEY and SMNVEV (reference sequence). The CDR3 has 13 residues.

This clonotype has a count of ten or more. The chain links TRBV13 to TRBJ1-4, with 9 bases that match TRBD1. The V gene's germline CDR1 is PRHDT and CDR2 FYEKMQ (reference sequence). The junction had 9 bases not matched to a gene; V was cut back by 5 bases and J by 8 bases. This CDR3 comprises 15 residues. The CDR3 DNA is TGTGCCAGCAGCGTCTACAGGGGGCTTACCGAAAAACTGTTTTTT. It specifies CASSVYRGLTEKLFF.

The rearrangement joins TRBV10-3 to TRBJ2-7, with D maybe TRBD2 (7 bases). The ends were cut back, 3 bases at V and 2 bases at J, with 14 bases in the middle. The length of the CDR3 is 15 residues. From germline, CDR1 is ENHRY and CDR2 SYGVKD. CDR3 region: CAISEGGGRTYEQYF. CDR3 sequence (DNA): TGTGCCATCAGTGAAGGCGGGGGCCGTACCTACGAGCAGTACTTC.

The chain has TRBV6-5 and TRBJ1-2, with 9 positions matching TRBD1. Losses at the gene ends were 5 bases for V and 7 bases for J; bases not matched to a gene: 8. Germline V gene lookup returns CDR1 MNHEY and CDR2 SVGAGI. CDR3 length: 14 amino acids. CDR3 region: CASSLTGGSIGYTF. The DNA for the CDR3 is TGTGCCAGCAGTCTGACAGGGGGGTCTATTGGCTACACCTTC.

This clonotype was observed a few times. V gene TRBV6-1 combines with J gene TRBJ2-7, with a tentative D call TRBD1 (5 bases). Trimming pared 6 bases from V and 5 bases from J, leaving 8 bases between. Looked up from germline, CDR1 is MNHNS and CDR2 is SASEGT. The CDR3 is 11 residues long. The CDR3 is CASRIRDEQYF. The CDR3 DNA reads as TGTGCCAGCAGAATCAGGGACGAGCAGTACTTC.

This clonotype was seen more than once but under ten times. The chain carries TRBV21-1 and TRBJ2-7; the D segment call TRBD1 is taken from the table without a DNA check. TRBV21-1 is shown as a pseudogene. The CDR3 contains 15 residues. In nucleotides, the CDR3 is TGTGCCAGCAGCAAAACTGACACAGGGTTGAGCGAGCAGTACTTC. This gives the protein CASSKTDTGLSEQYF.

Here the CDR3 reads CASSWGRGETQYF. CDR3 nucleotides: TGTGCCAGCAGCTGGGGAAGGGGTGAGACCCAGTACTTC. The chain employs TRBV5-4 and TRBJ2-5; TRBD1 is a possible D gene (5 bases). Deletions cut 3 bases from V and 5 bases from J, with 11 bases between. The CDR3 contains 13 residues. Germline assignment: CDR1 SGHNT and CDR2 YYREEE (reference sequence).

This clonotype appeared a few times. This sequence joins TRBV3-1 and TRBJ2-7; TRBD1 is a possible D gene (5 bases). The V end was cut by 0 bases, the J end by 2 bases, with 8 bases between. The CDR3 contains 14 residues. Germline V lookup: CDR1 LGHDT, CDR2 YNNKEL (reference sequence). The CDR3 nucleotides are TGTGCCAGCAGCCAAGACAGGGTTACCTACGAGCAGTACTTC. It specifies CASSQDRVTYEQYF.

V is TRBV5-4 and J is TRBJ1-2, with D perhaps matching TRBD1 (5 bases). Germline-derived CDR1 and CDR2 are SGHNT and YYREEE (reference sequence). This CDR3 has 15 amino acids. V lost 1 base and J 4 bases, leaving 14 bases between the germline ends. In DNA form, the CDR3 reads TGTGCCAGCAGCTTGTCAACGGCGAGGGGCTATGGCTACACCTTC. The encoded protein is CASSLSTARGYGYTF.